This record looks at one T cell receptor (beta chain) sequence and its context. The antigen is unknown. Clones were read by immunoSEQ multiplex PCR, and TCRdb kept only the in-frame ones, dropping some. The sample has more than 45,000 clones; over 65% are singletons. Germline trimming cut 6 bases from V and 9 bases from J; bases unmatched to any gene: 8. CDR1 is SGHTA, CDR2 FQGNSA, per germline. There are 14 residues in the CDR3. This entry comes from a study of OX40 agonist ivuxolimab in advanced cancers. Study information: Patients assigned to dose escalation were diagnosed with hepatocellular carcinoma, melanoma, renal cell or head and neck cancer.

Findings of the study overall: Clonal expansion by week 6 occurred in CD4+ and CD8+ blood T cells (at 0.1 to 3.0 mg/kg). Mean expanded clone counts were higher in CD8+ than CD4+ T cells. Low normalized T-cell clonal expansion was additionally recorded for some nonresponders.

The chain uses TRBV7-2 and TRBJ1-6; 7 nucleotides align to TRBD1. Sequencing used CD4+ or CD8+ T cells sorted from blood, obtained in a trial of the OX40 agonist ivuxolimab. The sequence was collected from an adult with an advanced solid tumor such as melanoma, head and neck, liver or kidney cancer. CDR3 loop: CASSSPGQTSPLHF. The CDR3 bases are TGTGCCAGCAGTTCCCCGGGACAGACTTCACCCCTCCACTTT.